This TCR beta chain is from a study of CD8 T cells in Susac syndrome. An input of about 0.45 to 1 ug of RNA was subjected to reverse transcription using random hexamers. One entry per CDR3 protein, called by TCRdb with MiXCR from the immunoSEQ multiplex PCR reads. This table has 85,000 to 120,000 distinct CDR3 sequences, roughly 95% appearing once. The sample holds one count of this clonotype. The Susac syndrome patients fit the recently defined diagnostic criteria for definite or probable disease. The germline V gene encodes CDR1 DFQATT and CDR2 SNEGSKA (reference sequence). The V gene lost 3 bases and the J gene lost 4 bases, with 12 bases spanning the gap. CDR3 length: 13 residues.

The TCR originated in a human donor with Susac syndrome. The specimen was CD8+ T cells from PBMCs. V gene TRBV20-1 combines with J gene TRBJ1-2, with unresolved D. CDR3 amino acids: CSASDQESYGYTF. CDR3 in DNA: TGCAGTGCTAGTGACCAGGAGAGCTATGGCTACACCTTC.